A single TCR beta chain is shown here with its context. The sample originates from a study of T cells after yellow fever vaccination. The length of the CDR3 is 17 residues. V lost 3 bases and J lost 8, with 23 bases in between. Germline loops: CDR1 LGHDT, CDR2 YNNKEL (reference sequence). TCR cDNA was made by 5'RACE template switching, adding a universal primer site and UMIs. MiXCR was run by TCRdb on the 5' RACE reads, yielding one entry per CDR3 protein. The sample has a few hundred thousand distinct CDR3 sequences; 15% to 20% are singletons. This clonotype originated in a man aged 30 to 39 who received the YFV17D yellow fever vaccine. The chain uses TRBV3-1 and TRBJ2-1; D is possibly TRBD2 (6 bases). Sequencing used PBMCs, obtained 15 days after the yellow fever booster vaccination. In nucleotides, the CDR3 is TGTGCCAGCAGCCACCCCGGGTGGCGGGATGGGTCGGATGAGCAGTTCTTC. Its protein is CASSHPGWRDGSDEQFF.